This record looks at one TCR beta chain sequence and its context. TCRdb used MiXCR to reprocess the 5' RACE reads, holding one entry per CDR3 protein. The sample has under 400,000 distinct CDR3 sequences, about 9.9% seen once. The data are from a study of CD8 T cells in ankylosing spondylitis. The receptor was isolated from a female donor with ankylosing spondylitis or in good health (not recorded which). Sequencing was carried out using blood, either unsorted or a sorted T cell fraction (not recorded which).

The CDR3 coding sequence is TGTGCCAGCAGCTTAGCCTGGGTTAACGGAGAGCTGTTTTTT. This encodes CASSLAWVNGELFF. V usage is TRBV7-8 and J usage is TRBJ2-2; D gene unclear. This CDR3 is 14 amino acids long. Per germline, CDR1 SGHVS and CDR2 FQNEAQ. The ends were cut back, 0 bases at V and 11 bases at J, with 13 bases in the middle.